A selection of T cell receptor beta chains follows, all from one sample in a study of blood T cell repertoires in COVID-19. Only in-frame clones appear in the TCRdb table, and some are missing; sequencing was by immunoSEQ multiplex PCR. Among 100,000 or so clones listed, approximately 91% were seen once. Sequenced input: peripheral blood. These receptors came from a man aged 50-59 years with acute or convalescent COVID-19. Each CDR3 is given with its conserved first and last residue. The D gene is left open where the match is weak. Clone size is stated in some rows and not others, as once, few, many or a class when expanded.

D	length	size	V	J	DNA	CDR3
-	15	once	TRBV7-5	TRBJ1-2	TGTGTCAGAAGCTTGGGCAGGGTGTATGTCGATGGCTACACCTTC	CVRSLGRVYVDGYTF
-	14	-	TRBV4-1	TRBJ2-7	TGCGCCAGCAACCCGGACTTTCCCTCGGGCGAGCAGTACTTC	CASNPDFPSGEQYF
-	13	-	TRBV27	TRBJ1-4	TGTGCCAGCAGTTTCCGGACTGAAGAAAAACTGTTTTTT	CASSFRTEEKLFF
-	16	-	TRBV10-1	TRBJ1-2	TGCGCCAGTCCCATGGGCCTCGGAGGGGCTAACTATGGCTACACCTTC	CASPMGLGGANYGYTF
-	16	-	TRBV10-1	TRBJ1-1	TGCGCCAGCAGTGAACGTTTGGGCAGGGGCACGACTGAAGCTTTCTTT	CASSERLGRGTTEAFF
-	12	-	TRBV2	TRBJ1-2	TGTGCCAGCAGCCCGGTCCCGGATGGCTACACCTTC	CASSPVPDGYTF
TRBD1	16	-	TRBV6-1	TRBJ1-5	TGTGCCAGCAGTGAAGGGATAGGGGGCTTCAATCAGCCCCAGCATTTT	CASSEGIGGFNQPQHF
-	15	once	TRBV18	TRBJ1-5	TGTGCCAGCTCAGCCTCTGTCGGTGACAATCAGCCCCAGCATTTT	CASSASVGDNQPQHF
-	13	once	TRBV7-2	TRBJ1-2	TGTGCCAGCAGCTTAGCGCAGGTCAAGGGCTACACCTTC	CASSLAQVKGYTF
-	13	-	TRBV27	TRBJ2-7	TGTGCCAGCAGTCCCAGGGAAGGCTACGAGCAGTACTTC	CASSPREGYEQYF
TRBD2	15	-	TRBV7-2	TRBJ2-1	TGTGCCAGCAGCTTTGGCGGGGGGGGATACAATGAGCAGTTCTTC	CASSFGGGGYNEQFF
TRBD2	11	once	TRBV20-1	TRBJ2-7	TGCAGTGCTCGGGGGGGCTACGAGCAGTACTTC	CSARGGYEQYF
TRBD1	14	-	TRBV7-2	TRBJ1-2	TGTGCCAGCAGCTTAGGACAGGGGGCTCGAGGCTACACCTTC	CASSLGQGARGYTF
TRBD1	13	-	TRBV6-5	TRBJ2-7	TGTGCCAGCAGTTACGAGGGGGCATACGAGCAGTACTTC	CASSYEGAYEQYF
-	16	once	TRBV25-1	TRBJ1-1	TGTGCCAGCAGTGTGGTAGGAGCAGCCACGAACACTGAAGCTTTCTTT	CASSVVGAATNTEAFF
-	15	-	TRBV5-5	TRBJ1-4	TGTGCCAGCAGCTTGAAAGCTACAACTAATGAAAAACTGTTTTTT	CASSLKATTNEKLFF
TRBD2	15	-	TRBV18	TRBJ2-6	TGTGCCAGCTCAAAGGGAGGGGTTGGGGCCAACGTCCTGACTTTC	CASSKGGVGANVLTF
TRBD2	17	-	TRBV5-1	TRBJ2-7	TGCGCCAGCAGCTTGGAGGCTAGCGGGGGGGCTGGGTACGAGCAGTACTTC	CASSLEASGGAGYEQYF
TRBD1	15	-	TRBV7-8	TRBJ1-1	TGTGCCAGCAGCTTAACTACAGGGGGATTAACTGAAGCTTTCTTT	CASSLTTGGLTEAFF
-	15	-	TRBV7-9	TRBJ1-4	TGTGCCAGCAGCTTGGATCAGGGGACGGTTGAAAAACTGTTTTTT	CASSLDQGTVEKLFF
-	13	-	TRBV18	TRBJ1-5	TGTGCCAGCTCCAGTTCGAGCAATCAGCCCCAGCATTTT	CASSSSSNQPQHF
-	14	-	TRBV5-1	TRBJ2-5	TGCGCCAGCAGCTTGGGAGTGAACCAAGAGACCCAGTACTTC	CASSLGVNQETQYF
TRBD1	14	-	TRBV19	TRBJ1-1	TGTGCCAGTAGCTATACAGGGGGGAACACTGAAGCTTTCTTT	CASSYTGGNTEAFF
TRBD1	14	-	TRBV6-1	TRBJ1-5	TGTGCCAGCAGTGACGGACAGGCCCATCAGCCCCAGCATTTT	CASSDGQAHQPQHF
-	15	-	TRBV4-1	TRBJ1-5	TGCGCCAGCAGCCAAGACTTGGGGCGCAATCAGCCCCAGCATTTT	CASSQDLGRNQPQHF
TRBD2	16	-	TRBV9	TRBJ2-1	TGTGCCAGCAGCCCACGACTAGCGGGGGGGCCCGATGAGCAGTTCTTC	CASSPRLAGGPDEQFF
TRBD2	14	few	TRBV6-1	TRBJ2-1	TGTGCCAGCAGTGTAGCGGGGGCTTACAATGAGCAGTTCTTC	CASSVAGAYNEQFF
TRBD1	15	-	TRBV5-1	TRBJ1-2	TGCGCCAGCAGCTTGGGTTCGGGACAGGGGGCTTTTTACACCTTC	CASSLGSGQGAFYTF
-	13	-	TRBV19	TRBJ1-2	TGTGCCAGTACCCCTCGGTCGGACTATGGCTACACCTTC	CASTPRSDYGYTF
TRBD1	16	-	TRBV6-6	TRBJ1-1	TGTGCCAGCAGTTACTCGTATGGACAGGGGGGGACTGAAGCTTTCTTT	CASSYSYGQGGTEAFF
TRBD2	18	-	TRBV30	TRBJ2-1	TGTGCCTGGAGTACAACTAGCGGGGGCCGGGTCTCCTACAATGAGCAGTTCTTC	CAWSTTSGGRVSYNEQFF
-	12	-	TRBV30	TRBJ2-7	TGTGCCTGGAGTCCTCGAACATACGAGCAGTACTTC	CAWSPRTYEQYF
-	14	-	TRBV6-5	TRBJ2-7	TGTGCCAGCACTGCACTCCTAGGCTCCTACGAGCAGTACTTC	CASTALLGSYEQYF
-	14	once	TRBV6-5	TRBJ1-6	TGTGCCAGCCGGGCCCAGGGAACGAGTTCACCCCTCCACTTT	CASRAQGTSSPLHF
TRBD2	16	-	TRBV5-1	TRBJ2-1	TGCGCCAGCACTAGTTCACCAGGGAGGGTGCAGAATGAGCAGTTCTTC	CASTSSPGRVQNEQFF